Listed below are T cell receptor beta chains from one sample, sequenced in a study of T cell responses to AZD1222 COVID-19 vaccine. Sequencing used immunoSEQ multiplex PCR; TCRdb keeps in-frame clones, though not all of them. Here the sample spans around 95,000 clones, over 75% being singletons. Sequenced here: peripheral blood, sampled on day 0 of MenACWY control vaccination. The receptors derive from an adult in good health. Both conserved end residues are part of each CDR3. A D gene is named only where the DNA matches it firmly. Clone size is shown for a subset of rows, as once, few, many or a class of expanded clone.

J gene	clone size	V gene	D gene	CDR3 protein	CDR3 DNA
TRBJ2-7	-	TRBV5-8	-	CASSLRGRGNQYF	TGTGCCAGCAGCTTGAGGGGCAGGGGTAATCAGTACTTC
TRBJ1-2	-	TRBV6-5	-	CASRPPGLYYGYTF	TGTGCCAGCAGACCACCGGGACTGTACTATGGCTACACCTTC
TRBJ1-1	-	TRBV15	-	CATSRDGGRNTEAFF	TGTGCCACCAGCAGAGACGGGGGCAGAAACACTGAAGCTTTCTTT
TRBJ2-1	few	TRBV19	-	CASRGRSSYNEQFF	TGTGCCAGTAGGGGGAGGAGCTCCTACAATGAGCAGTTCTTC
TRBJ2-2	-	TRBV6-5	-	CASSYGHVNTGELFF	TGTGCCAGCAGTTACGGGCACGTTAACACCGGGGAGCTGTTTTTT
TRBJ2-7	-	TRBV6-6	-	CASSYSSYEQYF	TGTGCCAGCAGTTACTCCTCCTACGAGCAGTACTTC
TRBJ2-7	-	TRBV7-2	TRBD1	CASSLDRGYEQYF	TGTGCCAGCAGCTTAGACAGGGGATACGAGCAGTACTTC
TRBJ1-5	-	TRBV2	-	CASSDSRGQPQHF	TGTGCCAGCAGTGATTCGCGCGGTCAGCCCCAGCATTTT
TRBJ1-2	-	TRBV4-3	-	CASSQGRAWGIFGYTF	TGCGCCAGCAGCCAAGGGAGGGCCTGGGGAATATTCGGCTACACCTTC
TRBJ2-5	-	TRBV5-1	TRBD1	CASSMDGTVGETQYF	TGCGCCAGCAGCATGGATGGGACAGTAGGAGAGACCCAGTACTTC
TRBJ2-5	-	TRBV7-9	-	CASIGAGQETQYF	TGTGCCAGCATAGGGGCAGGTCAAGAGACCCAGTACTTC
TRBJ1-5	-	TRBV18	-	CASSPSRDQPQHF	TGTGCCAGCTCACCGTCGAGGGATCAGCCCCAGCATTTT
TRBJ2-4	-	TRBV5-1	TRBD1	CASSLGTGLDIQYF	TGCGCCAGCAGCTTGGGGACAGGGTTGGACATTCAGTACTTC
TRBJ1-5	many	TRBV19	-	CASSIEGLANQPQHF	TGTGCCAGTAGTATAGAGGGCTTAGCGAATCAGCCCCAGCATTTT
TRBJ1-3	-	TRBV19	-	CASSLASGNTIYF	TGTGCCAGTAGTTTGGCCTCTGGAAACACCATATATTTT
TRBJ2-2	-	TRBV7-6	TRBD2	CASSLAAGTMNTGELFF	TGTGCCAGCAGCTTAGCCGCCGGGACTATGAACACCGGGGAGCTGTTTTTT
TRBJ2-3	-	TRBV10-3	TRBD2	CASGVSGSRDTQYF	TGTGCCTCAGGGGTTAGCGGGAGCCGAGATACGCAGTATTTT
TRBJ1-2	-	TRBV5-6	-	CASRRFHNYYGYTF	TGTGCCAGCAGGAGGTTTCACAACTACTATGGCTACACCTTC
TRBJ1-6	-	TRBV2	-	CASQGQSSYNSPLHF	TGTGCCAGCCAAGGACAGAGCTCCTATAATTCACCCCTCCACTTT
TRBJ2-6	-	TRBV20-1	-	CSASVTGANVLTF	TGCAGTGCTAGTGTAACTGGGGCCAACGTCCTGACTTTC
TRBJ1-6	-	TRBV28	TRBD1	CASSFGQGYNSPLHF	TGTGCCAGCAGTTTTGGACAGGGATATAATTCACCCCTCCACTTT
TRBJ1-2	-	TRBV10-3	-	CAIRGDKGYGYTF	TGTGCCATCAGGGGGGACAAGGGCTATGGCTACACCTTC
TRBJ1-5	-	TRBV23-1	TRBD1	CASSQTRTGISNQPQHF	TGCGCCAGCAGTCAAACCCGGACAGGGATTAGCAATCAGCCCCAGCATTTT
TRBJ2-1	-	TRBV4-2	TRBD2	CASSQEFSGGRVNEQFF	TGTGCCAGCAGCCAAGAATTTAGCGGGGGGCGGGTAAATGAGCAGTTCTTC
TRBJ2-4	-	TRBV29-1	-	CSAVGEPVVKNIQYF	TGCAGCGCTGTAGGGGAACCCGTCGTAAAAAACATTCAGTACTTC
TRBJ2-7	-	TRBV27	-	CATRERDSSYEQYF	TGTGCCACCCGGGAGAGGGACTCCTCCTACGAGCAGTACTTC
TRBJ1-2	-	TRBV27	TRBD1	CASRGTGGFTGYTF	TGTGCCAGCAGGGGGACAGGAGGTTTTACTGGCTACACCTTC
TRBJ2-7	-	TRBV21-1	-	CASSKVMGQACRQYF	TGTGCCAGCAGCAAAGTTATGGGACAGGCCTGTAGGCAGTACTTC
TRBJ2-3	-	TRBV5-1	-	CASATIPNTDTQYF	TGCGCCAGCGCGACTATTCCAAACACAGATACGCAGTATTTT
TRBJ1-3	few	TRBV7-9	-	CASRGPSGNTIYF	TGTGCCAGCAGGGGCCCCTCTGGAAACACCATATATTTT
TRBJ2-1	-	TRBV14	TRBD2	CASSQGLAGSYNEQFF	TGTGCCAGCAGCCAAGGGCTAGCGGGCTCCTACAATGAGCAGTTCTTC
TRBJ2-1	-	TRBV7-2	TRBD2	CASSLGGGSISYNEQFF	TGTGCCAGCAGCTTAGGGGGCGGGAGTATCTCCTACAATGAGCAGTTCTTC
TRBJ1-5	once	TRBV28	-	CASRIPGRNQPQHF	TGTGCCAGCAGGATACCCGGTCGTAATCAGCCCCAGCATTTT
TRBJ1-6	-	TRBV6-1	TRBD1	CASSEAWGTGSPATNSPLHF	TGTGCCAGCAGTGAAGCTTGGGGGACAGGATCGCCGGCAACAAATTCACCCCTCCACTTT
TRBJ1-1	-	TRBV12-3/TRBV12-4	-	CASSLYSYTEAFF	TGTGCCAGCAGTCTGTACAGTTATACTGAAGCTTTCTTT
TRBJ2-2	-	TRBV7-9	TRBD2	CASSPLSGSKPGELFF	TGTGCCAGCAGCCCTCTTAGCGGGAGTAAACCCGGGGAGCTGTTTTTT
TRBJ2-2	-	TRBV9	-	CASSVGPNTGELFF	TGTGCCAGCAGCGTTGGACCGAACACCGGGGAGCTGTTTTTT
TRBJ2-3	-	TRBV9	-	CASSVGTDTQYF	TGTGCCAGCAGCGTAGGGACAGATACGCAGTATTTT
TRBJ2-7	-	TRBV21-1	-	CASERRWTVEYYEQYF	TGTGCCAGCGAAAGGCGGTGGACAGTAGAATACTACGAGCAGTACTTC
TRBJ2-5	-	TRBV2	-	CASSAQGQETQYF	TGTGCCAGCAGTGCCCAGGGGCAAGAGACCCAGTACTTC
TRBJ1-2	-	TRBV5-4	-	CASSPEQGYGYTF	TGTGCCAGCAGCCCGGAACAGGGTTATGGCTACACCTTC
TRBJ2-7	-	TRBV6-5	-	CASKETGLGDEQYF	TGTGCCAGCAAGGAGACCGGGCTCGGGGACGAGCAGTACTTC
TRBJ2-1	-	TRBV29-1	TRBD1	CSVIRQGGNEQFF	TGCAGCGTTATACGACAGGGGGGCAATGAGCAGTTCTTC
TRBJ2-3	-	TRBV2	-	CASSEATGRTDTQYF	TGTGCCAGCAGTGAAGCTACAGGGCGCACAGATACGCAGTATTTT
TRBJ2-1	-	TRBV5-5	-	CASSWSSGASNEQFF	TGTGCCAGCAGCTGGTCTTCCGGGGCCTCCAATGAGCAGTTCTTC
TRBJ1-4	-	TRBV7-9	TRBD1	CASSLQGQGNEKLFF	TGTGCCAGCAGTCTTCAGGGACAGGGGAATGAAAAACTGTTTTTT
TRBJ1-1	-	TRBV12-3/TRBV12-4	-	CASILGERSEAFF	TGTGCCAGCATCCTGGGGGAACGGTCTGAAGCTTTCTTT
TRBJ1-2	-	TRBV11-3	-	CARAAWGTNYGYTF	TGTGCCAGGGCAGCCTGGGGGACTAACTATGGCTACACCTTC
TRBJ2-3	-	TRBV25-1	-	CASSGTRGDTQYF	TGTGCCAGCAGTGGTACACGGGGAGATACGCAGTATTTT
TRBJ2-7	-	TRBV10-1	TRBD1	CASSRDRSYEQYF	TGCGCCAGCAGCCGGGACAGGTCCTACGAGCAGTACTTC
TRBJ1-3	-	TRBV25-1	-	CASSESGAGNTIYF	TGTGCCAGCAGTGAATCGGGTGCCGGAAACACCATATATTTT